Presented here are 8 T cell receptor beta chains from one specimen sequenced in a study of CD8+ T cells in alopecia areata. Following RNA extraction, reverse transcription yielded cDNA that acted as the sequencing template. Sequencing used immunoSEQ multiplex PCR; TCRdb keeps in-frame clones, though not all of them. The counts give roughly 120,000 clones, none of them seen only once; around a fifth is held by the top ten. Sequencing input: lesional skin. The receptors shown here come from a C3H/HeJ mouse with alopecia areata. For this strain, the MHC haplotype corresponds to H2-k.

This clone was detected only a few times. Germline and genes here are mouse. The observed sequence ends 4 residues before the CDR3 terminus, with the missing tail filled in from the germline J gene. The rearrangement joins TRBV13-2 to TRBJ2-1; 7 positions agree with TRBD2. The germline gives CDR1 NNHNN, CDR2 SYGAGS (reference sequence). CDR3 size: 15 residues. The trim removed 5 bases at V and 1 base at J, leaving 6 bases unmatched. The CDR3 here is CASGFDWENYAEQFF. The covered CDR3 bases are TGTGCCAGCGGCTTTGACTGGGAGAACTATGCT.

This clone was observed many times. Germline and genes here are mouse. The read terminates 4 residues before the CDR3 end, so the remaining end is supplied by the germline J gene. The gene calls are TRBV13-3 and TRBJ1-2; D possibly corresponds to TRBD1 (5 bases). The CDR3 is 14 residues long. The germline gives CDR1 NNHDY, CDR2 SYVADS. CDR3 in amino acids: CASSDANRKSDYTF. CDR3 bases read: TGTGCCAGCAGTGATGCGAACAGGAAGTCC.

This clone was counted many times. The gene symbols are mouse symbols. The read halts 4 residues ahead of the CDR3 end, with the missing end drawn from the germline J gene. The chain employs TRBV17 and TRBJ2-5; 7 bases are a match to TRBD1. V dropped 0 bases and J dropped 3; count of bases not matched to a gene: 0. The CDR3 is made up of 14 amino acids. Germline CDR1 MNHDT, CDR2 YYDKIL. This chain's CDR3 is CASSRDRGQDTQYF. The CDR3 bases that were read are TGTGCTAGCAGTAGAGACAGGGGGCAAGAC.

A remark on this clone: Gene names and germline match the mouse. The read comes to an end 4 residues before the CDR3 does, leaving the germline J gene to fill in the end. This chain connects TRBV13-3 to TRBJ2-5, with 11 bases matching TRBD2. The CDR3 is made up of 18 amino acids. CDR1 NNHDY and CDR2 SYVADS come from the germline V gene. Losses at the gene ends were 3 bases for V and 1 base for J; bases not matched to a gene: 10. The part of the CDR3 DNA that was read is TGTGCCAGCAGTGTGACTGGGGGGGGATTGGGGGACCAAGAC. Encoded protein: CASSVTGGGLGDQD. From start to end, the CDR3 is CASSVTGGGLGDQDTQYF.

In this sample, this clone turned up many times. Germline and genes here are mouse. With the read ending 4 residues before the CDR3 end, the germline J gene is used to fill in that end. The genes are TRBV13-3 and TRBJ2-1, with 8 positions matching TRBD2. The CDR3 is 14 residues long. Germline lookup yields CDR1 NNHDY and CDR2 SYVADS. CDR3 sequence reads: CASSGMLGGPEQFF. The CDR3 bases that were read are TGTGCCAGCAGTGGAATGCTGGGGGGTCCT.

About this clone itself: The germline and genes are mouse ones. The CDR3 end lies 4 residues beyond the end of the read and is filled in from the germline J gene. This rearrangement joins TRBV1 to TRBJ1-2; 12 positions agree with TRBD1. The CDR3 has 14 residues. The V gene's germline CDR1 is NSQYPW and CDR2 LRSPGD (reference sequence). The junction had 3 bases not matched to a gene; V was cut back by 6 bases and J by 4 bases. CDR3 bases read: TGCACCTGCAGGTCGGGACAGGGGGCCTCC. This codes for CTCRSGQGAS. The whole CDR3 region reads CTCRSGQGASDYTF.

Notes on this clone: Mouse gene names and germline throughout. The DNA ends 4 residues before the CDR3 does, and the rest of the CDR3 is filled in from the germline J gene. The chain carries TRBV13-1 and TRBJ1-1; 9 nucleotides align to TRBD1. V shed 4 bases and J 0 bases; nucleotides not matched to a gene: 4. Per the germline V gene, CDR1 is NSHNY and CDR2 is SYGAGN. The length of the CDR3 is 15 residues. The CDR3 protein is CASSSRQGANTEVFF. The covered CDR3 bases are TGTGCCAGCAGTTCCCGACAGGGGGCAAACACA.

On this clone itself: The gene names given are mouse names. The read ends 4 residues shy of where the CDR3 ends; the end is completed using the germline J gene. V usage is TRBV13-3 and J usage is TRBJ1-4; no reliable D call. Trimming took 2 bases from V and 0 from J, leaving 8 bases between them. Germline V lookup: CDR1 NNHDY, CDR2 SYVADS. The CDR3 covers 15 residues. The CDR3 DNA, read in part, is TGTGCCAGCAGTGACCTGCGTTTTTCCAACGAA. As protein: CASSDLRFSNE. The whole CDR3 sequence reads CASSDLRFSNERLFF.